These 32 T cell receptor beta chains came from one sample sequenced in a study of T cell responses to AZD1222 COVID-19 vaccine. Clones were read by immunoSEQ multiplex PCR, and TCRdb kept only the in-frame ones, dropping some. The sample includes fewer than 150,000 clones, roughly 93% of them seen just once. This specimen was peripheral blood, taken on day 0 of AZD1222 vaccination. These receptors all stem from an adult in good health.

The chain links TRBV30 to TRBJ1-2; tentative D call: TRBD1 (6 bases). Trimming stripped 7 bases from V and 4 bases from J, with 10 bases between. Germline V gene data show CDR1 as GTSNPN and CDR2 as SVGIG (reference sequence). The CDR3 is made up of 11 amino acids. CDR3 bases: TGTGCCTTCCAACAGGGCTATGGCTACACCTTC. Its protein is CAFQQGYGYTF.

This chain links TRBV5-1 with TRBJ1-6; tentative D call: TRBD1 (6 bases). Germline V lookup: CDR1 SGHRS, CDR2 YFSETQ. This CDR3 contains 15 residues. Trimming pared 1 base from V and 6 bases from J, leaving 11 bases between. The CDR3 DNA reads TGCGCCAGCAGCTTGATCAGGGGATCTAATTCACCCCTCCACTTT. Translation gives CASSLIRGSNSPLHF.

This clone was found once. The J gene is TRBJ2-2, the V gene TRBV6-5, with 8 bases matching TRBD2. The CDR3 length is 14 residues. Germline CDR1 reads MNHEY; CDR2 reads SVGAGI. The junction had 1 base not matched to a gene; V was cut back by 6 bases and J by 1 base. The CDR3 DNA sequence: TGTGCCAGCAGCACTAGCGGGAACACCGGGGAGCTGTTTTTT. Protein: CASSTSGNTGELFF.

V and J are TRBV5-1 and TRBJ2-7; D perhaps matches TRBD1 (5 bases). Trimming shortened V by 7 bases and J by 0 bases, and 11 bases separated the two germline ends. Germline V CDR1 and CDR2: SGHRS, YFSETQ. The CDR3 is 13 amino acids. CDR3 in amino acids: CASGALTSYEQYF. CDR3 in DNA: TGCGCCAGCGGGGCACTGACCTCCTACGAGCAGTACTTC.

This chain uses TRBV9 with TRBJ1-2; D is ambiguous. V was shortened by 4 bases and J by 8 bases, with 15 bases between the two germline ends. From germline, CDR1 is SGDLS and CDR2 YYNGEE. This CDR3 is 13 amino acids long. The CDR3 coding sequence is TGTGCCAGCAGCACTGACCGGTCTGGAGGCTACACCTTC. Encoded protein: CASSTDRSGGYTF.

The chain links TRBV10-3 to TRBJ2-5, with 8 bases matching TRBD1. V lost 4 bases and J lost 10; bases outside the gene matches: 17. The CDR3 loop spans 16 amino acids. CDR1 is ENHRY and CDR2 is SYGVKD in the germline V gene. The CDR3 DNA reads as TGTGCCATCAGTGCGACCGAAAACCCGGGACAGGACGACCAGTACTTC. Amino acid sequence: CAISATENPGQDDQYF.

This clone was seen only once. The V gene is TRBV28, the J gene TRBJ1-2; D is possibly TRBD1 (5 bases). CDR1 is MDHEN, CDR2 SYDVKM, per germline. The CDR3 has 12 amino acids. V lost 3 bases, J lost 4 bases, and 6 bases lay in between. The CDR3 DNA reads TGTGCCAGCAGTTTTGGGGGCTATGGCTACACCTTC. It yields the protein CASSFGGYGYTF.

The V and J genes are TRBV2 and TRBJ2-7; D not certain. This CDR3 has 14 amino acids. The V and J ends lost 5 bases and 3 bases respectively, with 14 bases between them. Looked up from germline, CDR1 is SNHLY and CDR2 is FYNNEI. The CDR3 nucleotides are TGTGCCAGCAGTTTGGGGTTAGAAAGCTACGAGCAGTACTTC. It codes for CASSLGLESYEQYF.

This clone was observed once. The CDR3 loop is CASSQELLQSTDTQYF. The CDR3 DNA reads TGTGCCAGCAGCCAAGAACTACTGCAAAGCACAGATACGCAGTATTTT. The V gene is TRBV3-1 (or the pseudogene TRBV3-2), the J gene TRBJ2-3; D remains ambiguous. V shed 0 bases and J shed 0 bases, with 10 bases lying between them. The germline gives CDR1 LGHDT, CDR2 YNNKEL (reference sequence). The CDR3 runs to 16 residues.

This chain joins TRBV23-1 and TRBJ1-5; 7 bases fit TRBD1. TRBV23-1 is flagged as an ORF with uncertain function. Germline trimming cut 7 bases from V and 7 bases from J; bases unmatched to any gene: 7. The CDR3 is made up of 13 amino acids. The CDR3 here is CASTRTGVQPQHF. The CDR3 nucleotides are TGCGCCAGCACTCGGACAGGCGTCCAGCCCCAGCATTTT.

The chain combines TRBV2 with TRBJ1-4; TRBD1 aligns across 10 bases. Trimming took 6 bases from V and 5 from J; bases not matched to a gene: 6. The CDR3 sequence is 15 residues long. The germline V gene has CDR1 SNHLY and CDR2 FYNNEI. The DNA for the CDR3 is TGTGCCAGCAGCGGGGACAGGGGATGGAATGAAAAACTGTTTTTT. This sequence encodes CASSGDRGWNEKLFF.

The CDR3 reads CASRDRDRGQGYTF. DNA for the CDR3: TGTGCCAGTCGTGACCGGGACAGGGGGCAAGGCTACACCTTC. This sequence joins TRBV19 and TRBJ1-2, with TRBD1 identical over 12 bases. Germline V gene lookup returns CDR1 LNHDA and CDR2 SQIVND (reference sequence). J was trimmed by 8 bases and V by 8 bases; bases with no gene match: 9. This CDR3 spans 14 amino acids.

This chain uses TRBV18 with TRBJ2-5; D is possibly TRBD1 or TRBD2 (5 bases each). Trimming removed 6 bases at V and 1 base at J, with 9 bases between. The length of the CDR3 is 13 residues. In germline, CDR1 is KGHSH, CDR2 LQKENI. This CDR3 reads CASSPGGQETQYF. For the CDR3, the DNA is TGTGCCAGCTCCCCTGGGGGCCAAGAGACCCAGTACTTC.

This clone came up once. This chain joins TRBV15 and TRBJ2-3; TRBD1 matches at 7 bases. Germline-derived CDR1 and CDR2 are LNHNV and YYDKDF (reference sequence). CDR3 length equals 16 residues. The J segment lost 2 bases and the V segment lost 3 bases, leaving 8 bases of the junction unmatched. Here the CDR3 reads CATSSDQGQLTDTQYF. The CDR3 nucleotides are TGTGCCACCAGCAGCGATCAGGGACAGCTCACAGATACGCAGTATTTT.

V and J are TRBV4-1 and TRBJ2-7; tentative D call: TRBD1 (6 bases). The CDR3 has 14 residues. CDR1 is MGHRA and CDR2 is YSYEKL in the germline V gene. Trimming removed 0 bases from V and 3 bases from J, with 9 bases in between. The CDR3 protein is CASSQEQGFYEQYF. The CDR3 nucleotides read TGCGCCAGCAGCCAAGAACAGGGATTCTACGAGCAGTACTTC.

The genes are TRBV2 and TRBJ1-5; D is perhaps TRBD1 (5 bases). This CDR3 is 14 amino acids long. Germline V lookup: CDR1 SNHLY, CDR2 FYNNEI. The V end was cut by 4 bases, the J end by 6 bases, with 13 bases between. The CDR3 DNA reads as TGTGCCAGCAGTGGCGGGGCAAGGGGTCAGCCCCAGCATTTT. Amino acids: CASSGGARGQPQHF.

The CDR3 DNA sequence: TGTGCCAGCAGTTTAGATCTCGCAGGGCTTGGCTACACCTTC. It translates to CASSLDLAGLGYTF. This chain uses TRBV28 with TRBJ1-2; D might be TRBD1 (5 bases). The length of the CDR3 is 14 residues. Germline CDR1 and CDR2: MDHEN and SYDVKM. Trimming took off 2 bases at V and 7 bases at J, with 14 bases between the two ends.

V usage is TRBV5-5 and J usage is TRBJ1-1; a possible D gene is TRBD1 (5 bases). Trimming took off 4 bases at V and 4 bases at J, with 8 bases between the two ends. This CDR3 is 12 amino acids long. Germline lookup yields CDR1 SGHKS and CDR2 YYEKEE (reference sequence). The CDR3 DNA sequence: TGTGCCAGCAGCCAGGGTCTCACTGAAGCTTTCTTT. Residues: CASSQGLTEAFF. Based on the CDR3 plus reference TRBV5-5 and TRBJ1-1, the full variable domain is DAGVTQSPTHLIKTRGQQVTLRCSPISGHKSVSWYQQVLGQGPQFIFQYYEKEERGRGNFPDRFSARQFPNYSSELNVNALLLGDSALYLCASSQGLTEAFFGQGTRLTVV.

This clone has just one count. This chain joins TRBV5-1 and TRBJ1-1; possible D gene TRBD1, 5 bases. The CDR3 extends over 14 amino acids. Germline V gene data show CDR1 as SGHRS and CDR2 as YFSETQ. V was clipped by 4 bases and J by 2 bases, with 12 bases between them. CDR3 sequence reads: CASSTDSFNTEAFF. DNA for the CDR3: TGCGCCAGCAGCACCGACAGTTTTAACACTGAAGCTTTCTTT.

This sequence joins TRBV4-1 and TRBJ1-3; no clear D. CDR1 MGHRA and CDR2 YSYEKL come from the germline V gene. V was shortened by 0 bases and J by 3 bases, with 6 bases between the two germline ends. The CDR3 is made up of 14 amino acids. CDR3 sequence (DNA): TGCGCCAGCAGCCAAGATGGCGGTGGAAACACCATATATTTT. This codes for CASSQDGGGNTIYF.

The chain recombines TRBV10-2 with TRBJ1-4, with D uncertain. Germline assignment: CDR1 WSHSY and CDR2 SAAADI. The CDR3 has 16 residues. Trimming took 0 bases from V and 0 from J, leaving 8 bases between them. The CDR3 bases are TGCGCCAGCAGTGAGTCTTCGGGCACAACTAATGAAAAACTGTTTTTT. Amino acids: CASSESSGTTNEKLFF.

This rearrangement joins TRBV3-1 (or the pseudogene TRBV3-2) to TRBJ2-7; tentatively, D is TRBD2 (6 bases). Germline CDR1 reads LGHDT; CDR2 reads YNNKEL (reference sequence). V lost 0 bases and J lost 3, with 9 bases in between. There are 14 residues in the CDR3. The CDR3 DNA is TGTGCCAGCAGCCAAGATACGGGGGACTACGAGCAGTACTTC. Amino acids: CASSQDTGDYEQYF.

This chain joins TRBV6-6 and TRBJ2-7; the D is unclear. This CDR3 has 13 residues. The germline V and J ends were trimmed by 0 bases and 8 bases, with 11 bases remaining between them. From germline, CDR1 is MNHNY and CDR2 SVGAGI (reference sequence). The DNA of the CDR3 is TGTGCCAGCAGTTACTCCGATGTGACAAAGCAGTACTTC. This encodes CASSYSDVTKQYF.

This clone was counted only a few times. The chain joins TRBV7-3 to TRBJ2-7, with 8 bases lining up with TRBD2. The CDR3 totals 15 residues. Germline V gene lookup returns CDR1 SGHTA and CDR2 FQGTGA. The V gene end was trimmed by 2 bases and the J gene end by 2 bases; junction bases not matched to a gene: 5. For the CDR3, the DNA is TGTGCCAGCAGCTTACTTCCGGGACTAGCCTACGAGCAGTACTTC. This translates into CASSLLPGLAYEQYF.

The gene calls are TRBV10-3 and TRBJ2-7; D ambiguous. The V gene's germline CDR1 is ENHRY and CDR2 SYGVKD. The CDR3 contains 11 residues. Trimming took off 10 bases at V and 6 bases at J, with 13 bases between the two ends. In DNA form, the CDR3 reads TGTGCCACCCTGACGAATGGCGAGCAGTACTTC. Its translation: CATLTNGEQYF.

J is TRBJ1-1 and V is TRBV7-9; no clear D. The CDR3 totals 13 residues. Germline-derived CDR1 and CDR2 are SEHNR and FQNEAQ (reference sequence). Trimming cost V 4 bases and J 8 bases, with 14 bases left between them. DNA for the CDR3: TGTGCCAGCAGCTCACCGGCGCCGTCAGAAGCTTTCTTT. It is translated as CASSSPAPSEAFF.

The rearrangement joins TRBV29-1 to TRBJ2-3; the D call may be TRBD1 or TRBD2 (5 bases each). Trimming pared 4 bases from V and 4 bases from J, leaving 12 bases between. Germline lookup yields CDR1 SQVTM and CDR2 ANQGSEA. This CDR3 is 13 amino acids long. The CDR3 loop is CSVAGSLADTQYF. CDR3 DNA: TGCAGCGTTGCAGGGAGTTTGGCAGATACGCAGTATTTT.

The V call is TRBV18, the J call TRBJ2-7; 11 bases agree with TRBD1. CDR1 and CDR2 (germline): KGHSH, LQKENI. V was pared by 1 base and J by 5 bases, with 1 base of the junction left unmatched. CDR3 size: 14 residues. The CDR3 is CASSPQDRGHEQYF. In DNA, the CDR3 is TGTGCCAGCTCACCACAGGACAGGGGGCACGAGCAGTACTTC.

The V call is TRBV7-9, the J call TRBJ1-2, with 8 bases lining up with TRBD1. The ends lost 4 bases at V and 7 bases at J; junction bases unmatched: 8. In germline, CDR1 is SEHNR, CDR2 FQNEAQ (reference sequence). The CDR3 runs 14 residues. The CDR3 DNA follows: TGTGCCAGCAGCTCCGGACAGGGAGTTTTTGGCTACACCTTC. Amino acids: CASSSGQGVFGYTF.

V and J are TRBV27 and TRBJ1-2; no clear D gene. Trimming stripped 4 bases from V and 2 bases from J, with 11 bases between. The CDR3 length is 14 residues. Germline V gene lookup returns CDR1 MNHEY and CDR2 SMNVEV (reference sequence). CDR3 coding DNA: TGTGCCAGCAGTTCTCTGACACTAAACTATGGCTACACCTTC. Translating it yields CASSSLTLNYGYTF.

This clone appeared a single time. The V gene is TRBV7-2, the J gene TRBJ2-1; the match to TRBD1 covers 10 bases. The V gene end was trimmed by 8 bases and the J gene end by 7 bases; junction bases not matched to a gene: 8. The germline gives CDR1 SGHTA, CDR2 FQGNSA. The CDR3 loop spans 14 amino acids. This chain's CDR3 is CASLRDRGSNEQFF. The CDR3 region has the DNA TGTGCCAGCCTCCGGGACAGGGGCTCAAATGAGCAGTTCTTC.

The chain carries TRBV6-5 and TRBJ2-1; weak D call: TRBD1 (5 bases). Germline V gene lookup returns CDR1 MNHEY and CDR2 SVGAGI. With 10 bases removed from V and 3 bases from J, the gap between germline ends came to 13 bases. The CDR3 is 13 residues long. The CDR3 reads CATSPGLYNEQFF. CDR3 DNA sequence: TGTGCCACGTCCCCAGGGCTCTACAATGAGCAGTTCTTC.